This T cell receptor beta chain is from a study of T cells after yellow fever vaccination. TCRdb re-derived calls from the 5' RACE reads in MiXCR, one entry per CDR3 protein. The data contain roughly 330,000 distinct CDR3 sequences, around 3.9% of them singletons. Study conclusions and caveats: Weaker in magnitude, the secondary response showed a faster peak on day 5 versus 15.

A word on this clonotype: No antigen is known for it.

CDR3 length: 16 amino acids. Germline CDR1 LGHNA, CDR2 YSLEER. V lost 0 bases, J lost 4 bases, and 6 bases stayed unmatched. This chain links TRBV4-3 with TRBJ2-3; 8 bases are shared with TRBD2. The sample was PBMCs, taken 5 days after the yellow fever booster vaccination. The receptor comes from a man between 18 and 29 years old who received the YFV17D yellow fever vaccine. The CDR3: CASSQDVGGASDTQYF. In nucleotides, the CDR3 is TGCGCCAGCAGCCAAGATGTCGGGGGGGCCTCAGATACGCAGTATTTT.